The source of this TCR beta chain is a study of blood T cell repertoires in COVID-19. Assay used: immunoSEQ multiplex PCR; TCRdb lists only in-frame clones, some missing. The data contain approximately 180,000 clones, about 80% of them singletons. The CDR3 extends over 16 amino acids. The J segment lost 0 bases and the V segment lost 4 bases, leaving 6 bases of the junction unmatched. Germline V gene data show CDR1 as LNHDA and CDR2 as SQIVND (reference sequence). Sequencing input: PBMCs or T cells enriched from blood (not recorded which). The V call is TRBV19, the J call TRBJ1-5; TRBD1 matches at 7 bases. The sequence came from a woman aged 55-75 years with acute COVID-19. Written as DNA, the CDR3 is TGTGCCAGTAGTAAAGACAGGGACTATAGCAATCAGCCCCAGCATTTT. Translated: CASSKDRDYSNQPQHF. The whole variable domain, filled in from reference TRBV19 and TRBJ1-5, reads DGGITQSPKYLFRKEGQNVTLSCEQNLNHDAMYWYRQDPGQGLRLIYYSQIVNDFQKGDIAEGYSVSREKKESFPLTVTSAQKNPTAFYLCASSKDRDYSNQPQHFGDGTRLSIL.